This T cell receptor beta chain was sequenced during a study of low-dose radiotherapy and immunotherapy resistance in tumors. Primers targeting TRAV and TRBV primed first-strand cDNA, covering alpha and beta chains. Amplification of TCRs used a constant-region primer and V-primer adapter for around 19 PCR cycles. MiXCR, applied by TCRdb to the reads, yields one record per CDR3 protein. The sample contains 60,000 to 90,000 distinct CDR3 sequences, around 32% of which appear only once. Documented time point: before trial treatment. The receptor was isolated from a female donor with ovarian cancer. The sequencing here drew on PBMCs, taken before treatment.

The CDR3 region is CASSPPSGDEQYF. CDR3 nucleotides: TGTGCCAGCTCACCACCTTCCGGGGACGAGCAGTACTTC. This rearrangement joins TRBV18 to TRBJ2-7, with D possibly being TRBD2 (5 bases). The ends were cut back, 0 bases at V and 5 bases at J, with 8 bases in the middle. Germline loops: CDR1 KGHSH, CDR2 LQKENI. CDR3 length equals 13 residues. The full variable domain, its missing parts supplied by reference TRBV18 and TRBJ2-7, is NAGVMQNPRHLVRRRGQEARLRCSPMKGHSHVYWYRQLPEEGLKFMVYLQKENIIDESGMPKERFSAEFPKEGPSILRIQQVVRGDSAAYFCASSPPSGDEQYFGPGTRLTVT.